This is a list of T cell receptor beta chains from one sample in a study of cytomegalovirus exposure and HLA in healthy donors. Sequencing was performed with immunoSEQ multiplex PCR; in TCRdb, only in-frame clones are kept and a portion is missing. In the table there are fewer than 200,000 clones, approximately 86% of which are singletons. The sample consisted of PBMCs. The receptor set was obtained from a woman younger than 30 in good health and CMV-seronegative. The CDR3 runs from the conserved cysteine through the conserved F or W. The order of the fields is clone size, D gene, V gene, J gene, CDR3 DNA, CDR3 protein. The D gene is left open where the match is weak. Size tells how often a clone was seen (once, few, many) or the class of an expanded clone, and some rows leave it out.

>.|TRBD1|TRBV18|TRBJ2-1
TGTGCCAGCTCACCCCGGGACAGGGGATCCTACAATGAGCAGTTCTTC
CASSPRDRGSYNEQFF
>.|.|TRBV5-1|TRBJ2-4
TGCGCCAGCAAATCGGTAAACATTCAGTACTTC
CASKSVNIQYF
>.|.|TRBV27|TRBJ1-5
TGTGCCAGCAGTTTAAGTGCGCCGGGGCCCCAGCATTTT
CASSLSAPGPQHF
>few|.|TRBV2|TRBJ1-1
TGTGCCAGCAGTCCAGCAGGGTGGGTCCCTGAAGCTTTCTTT
CASSPAGWVPEAFF
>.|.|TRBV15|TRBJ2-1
TGTGCCACCAGCAGAGATAGGGGGACCTCCAATGAGCAGTTCTTC
CATSRDRGTSNEQFF
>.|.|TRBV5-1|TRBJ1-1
TGCGCCAGCAGTTTGGTATTAAGGGGGTACTCTCAAGCTTTCTTT
CASSLVLRGYSQAFF
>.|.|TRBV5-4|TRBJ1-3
TGTGCCAGCAGCTTGGCCTCGTCTGGAAACACCATATATTTT
CASSLASSGNTIYF
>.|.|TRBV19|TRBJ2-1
TGTGCCAGTCAGGGGAGCTCCTACAATGAGCAGTTCTTC
CASQGSSYNEQFF
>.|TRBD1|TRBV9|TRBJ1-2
TGTGCCAGCAGCGTGGCGACAGGGAACTATGGCTACACCTTC
CASSVATGNYGYTF
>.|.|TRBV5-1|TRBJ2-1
TGCGCCAGCAGCGCAGGGAACAATGAGCAGTTCTTC
CASSAGNNEQFF
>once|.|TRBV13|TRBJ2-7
TGTGCCAGCAGCTTTAGGGGGTTAACCTACGAGCAGTACTTC
CASSFRGLTYEQYF
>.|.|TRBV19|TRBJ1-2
TGTGCCAGTAGTAGACAGACCTATGGCTACACCTTC
CASSRQTYGYTF
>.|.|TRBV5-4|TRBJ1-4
TGTGCCAGCAGCCCCGGACTAGGGGGTGAAAAACTGTTTTTT
CASSPGLGGEKLFF